This TCR beta chain was retrieved from a study of cytomegalovirus exposure and HLA in healthy donors. Those who donated were healthy bone marrow donors. Germline CDR1 is LNHDA and CDR2 is SQIVND (reference sequence). Germline trimming cut 2 bases from V and 9 bases from J; bases unmatched to any gene: 6. This CDR3 spans 13 amino acids. A multiplex PCR was run with 60 Vbeta primers and 13 Jbeta primers. Method: immunoSEQ multiplex PCR; TCRdb's copy keeps in-frame clones and lacks some. The sample yields 110,000 or so clones, over 80% seen once. This clone appeared once. The source material was PBMCs. This TCR derives from a man younger than 45 in good health and CMV-seropositive. The J gene is TRBJ2-7, the V gene TRBV19; 8 bases fit TRBD1. The DNA of the CDR3 is TGTGCCAGTAGTATACGGACAGGGAACGGGCAGTACTTC. It is translated as CASSIRTGNGQYF. The whole variable domain, filled in from reference TRBV19 and TRBJ2-7, reads DGGITQSPKYLFRKEGQNVTLSCEQNLNHDAMYWYRQDPGQGLRLIYYSQIVNDFQKGDIAEGYSVSREKKESFPLTVTSAQKNPTAFYLCASSIRTGNGQYFGPGTRLTVT.